The clone carrying this TCR beta chain has ten or more counts. What it recognizes is unknown. The germline CDR1 and CDR2 sequences are SGHAT and FQNNGV. Germline trimming cut 3 bases from V and 4 bases from J; bases unmatched to any gene: 14. The CDR3 extends over 18 amino acids. The data were obtained in a study of T cells in Graves' hyperthyroidism and ophthalmopathy. TCR beta CDR3 region amplification was performed from RNA transcripts. A set of HTBI primers served as the primers for a first-round RT-PCR of the TCR CDR3. TCRdb processed the multiplex PCR reads anew with MiXCR; each CDR3 protein has one entry. The sample includes almost 350,000 distinct CDR3 sequences, around 18% of them seen just once. Study results and limitations: In simple terms, a model built on 13 V-J features told ophthalmopathy apart from stable hyperthyroidism.

Sequencing was carried out using blood. This TCR came from a woman aged 35 to 49 with Graves' ophthalmopathy. V gene TRBV11-2 combines with J gene TRBJ2-7; 11 nucleotides align to TRBD2. CDR3 protein: CASSFTGTSGSPRYEQYF. The CDR3 DNA is TGTGCCAGCAGCTTTACCGGGACTAGCGGATCCCCGAGGTACGAGCAGTACTTC.